This is a list of T cell receptor beta chains from one sample in a study of blood T cell repertoires in COVID-19. Sequenced by immunoSEQ multiplex PCR; TCRdb stores in-frame clones only, minus some. The table includes 200,000 to 300,000 clones, around 89% detected once. Sequencing was done on a sample of peripheral blood. The receptor source for this set is a middle-aged woman with acute or convalescent COVID-19. Both conserved end residues are part of each CDR3. Each record gives: V gene, clone size, D gene, J gene, CDR3 protein, CDR3 DNA. D genes are given only for firm matches. Expanded clones get a size class; other rows say once, few or many, or leave the size out.

v_call: TRBV6-5
clone_size: NA
d_call: TRBD1
j_call: TRBJ1-2
cdr3_aa: CASSYGGQGNYGYTF
cdr3_nt: TGTGCCAGCAGTTACGGCGGACAGGGTAACTATGGCTACACCTTC

v_call: TRBV6-5
clone_size: NA
d_call: TRBD1
j_call: TRBJ1-1
cdr3_aa: CASSPATGQGTEAFF
cdr3_nt: TGTGCCAGCAGTCCCGCGACAGGGCAAGGCACTGAAGCTTTCTTT

v_call: TRBV4-1
clone_size: NA
d_call: NA
j_call: TRBJ2-1
cdr3_aa: CASSQSGLPGANEQFF
cdr3_nt: TGCGCCAGCAGCCAATCTGGCCTTCCTGGGGCCAATGAGCAGTTCTTC

v_call: TRBV3-1/TRBV3-2
clone_size: NA
d_call: NA
j_call: TRBJ1-1
cdr3_aa: CASSQVLRAGGEAFF
cdr3_nt: TGTGCCAGCAGCCAAGTTCTAAGGGCGGGGGGTGAAGCTTTCTTT

v_call: TRBV20-1
clone_size: NA
d_call: NA
j_call: TRBJ2-1
cdr3_aa: CSASLGGSYNEQFF
cdr3_nt: TGCAGTGCTAGTTTAGGGGGCTCCTACAATGAGCAGTTCTTC

v_call: TRBV5-1
clone_size: NA
d_call: TRBD2
j_call: TRBJ2-5
cdr3_aa: CASMRTSGETQYF
cdr3_nt: TGCGCCAGCATGCGGACTAGTGGAGAGACCCAGTACTTC

v_call: TRBV9
clone_size: NA
d_call: TRBD2
j_call: TRBJ2-3
cdr3_aa: CASSVAGGLAASTDTQYF
cdr3_nt: TGTGCCAGCAGCGTAGCTGGAGGACTAGCGGCTAGCACAGATACGCAGTATTTT

v_call: TRBV10-1
clone_size: NA
d_call: TRBD2
j_call: TRBJ2-1
cdr3_aa: CASSEPGLGIDEQFF
cdr3_nt: TGCGCCAGCAGTGAGCCGGGACTAGGGATAGATGAGCAGTTCTTC

v_call: TRBV19
clone_size: NA
d_call: NA
j_call: TRBJ1-1
cdr3_aa: CASSIQVGGVNTEAFF
cdr3_nt: TGTGCCAGTAGTATTCAGGTGGGAGGGGTGAACACTGAAGCTTTCTTT

v_call: TRBV2
clone_size: once
d_call: NA
j_call: TRBJ1-5
cdr3_aa: CASRGGGSNQPQHF
cdr3_nt: TGTGCCTCCCGGGGAGGCGGCAGCAATCAGCCCCAGCATTTT

v_call: TRBV6-1
clone_size: NA
d_call: NA
j_call: TRBJ2-3
cdr3_aa: CASSEGGPSLGSVSTDTQYF
cdr3_nt: TGTGCCAGCAGTGAGGGGGGGCCAAGTCTCGGTTCGGTTAGCACAGATACGCAGTATTTT

v_call: TRBV5-1
clone_size: NA
d_call: NA
j_call: TRBJ2-1
cdr3_aa: CASSFGSGGGSYNEQFF
cdr3_nt: TGCGCCAGCAGCTTTGGCTCAGGTGGAGGCTCCTACAATGAGCAGTTCTTC

v_call: TRBV7-3
clone_size: NA
d_call: TRBD1
j_call: TRBJ1-1
cdr3_aa: CASSPTGGNTEAFF
cdr3_nt: TGTGCCAGCAGCCCGACAGGGGGCAACACTGAAGCTTTCTTT

v_call: TRBV12-5
clone_size: NA
d_call: TRBD1
j_call: TRBJ1-5
cdr3_aa: CASQTGGRSNQPQHF
cdr3_nt: TGTGCTAGTCAGACAGGGGGACGTAGCAATCAGCCCCAGCATTTT

v_call: TRBV5-1
clone_size: NA
d_call: NA
j_call: TRBJ2-2
cdr3_aa: CASSFRGSNTGELFF
cdr3_nt: TGCGCCAGCAGCTTTAGGGGGTCGAACACCGGGGAGCTGTTTTTT

v_call: TRBV18
clone_size: NA
d_call: NA
j_call: TRBJ2-3
cdr3_aa: CASSPQDSEAQYF
cdr3_nt: TGTGCCAGCTCACCTCAAGACAGTGAAGCGCAGTATTTT

v_call: TRBV6-5
clone_size: NA
d_call: NA
j_call: TRBJ2-1
cdr3_aa: CASLGLSYNEQFF
cdr3_nt: TGTGCCAGCCTGGGCCTTTCCTACAATGAGCAGTTCTTC

v_call: TRBV18
clone_size: NA
d_call: TRBD1
j_call: TRBJ1-5
cdr3_aa: CASSPVGLTGGSNQPQHF
cdr3_nt: TGTGCCAGCTCACCGGTCGGTTTGACAGGGGGTAGCAATCAGCCCCAGCATTTT

v_call: TRBV3-1/TRBV3-2
clone_size: NA
d_call: NA
j_call: TRBJ1-2
cdr3_aa: CASSRRLESHYGYTF
cdr3_nt: TGTGCCAGCAGCCGCCGGTTGGAGAGCCACTATGGCTACACCTTC

v_call: TRBV27
clone_size: NA
d_call: NA
j_call: TRBJ1-1
cdr3_aa: CASSQQAGLMNTEAFF
cdr3_nt: TGTGCCAGCAGCCAACAGGCAGGGCTTATGAACACTGAAGCTTTCTTT

v_call: TRBV19
clone_size: NA
d_call: NA
j_call: TRBJ1-3
cdr3_aa: CASSIDVSGNTIYF
cdr3_nt: TGTGCCAGTAGTATAGACGTCTCTGGAAACACCATATATTTT

v_call: TRBV12-5
clone_size: NA
d_call: TRBD1
j_call: TRBJ1-5
cdr3_aa: CASGRQGTGQPQHF
cdr3_nt: TGTGCTAGTGGTAGACAGGGCACAGGGCAGCCCCAGCATTTT

v_call: TRBV3-1/TRBV3-2
clone_size: NA
d_call: TRBD2
j_call: TRBJ2-3
cdr3_aa: CASSQVPPSGGATDTQYF
cdr3_nt: TGTGCCAGCAGCCAAGTCCCTCCTAGCGGGGGGGCAACAGATACGCAGTATTTT

v_call: TRBV7-3
clone_size: NA
d_call: TRBD2
j_call: TRBJ2-5
cdr3_aa: CASASGAQETQYF
cdr3_nt: TGTGCCAGCGCTAGCGGGGCACAAGAGACCCAGTACTTC

v_call: TRBV10-3
clone_size: NA
d_call: NA
j_call: TRBJ1-2
cdr3_aa: CAISGKTPNYGYTF
cdr3_nt: TGTGCCATCAGTGGAAAGACACCTAACTATGGCTACACCTTC

v_call: TRBV18
clone_size: NA
d_call: TRBD1
j_call: TRBJ1-3
cdr3_aa: CASSPAGGGNTIYF
cdr3_nt: TGTGCCAGCTCACCGGCAGGGGGAGGAAACACCATATATTTT

v_call: TRBV11-3
clone_size: NA
d_call: NA
j_call: TRBJ2-1
cdr3_aa: CASSLAGISSYNEQFF
cdr3_nt: TGTGCCAGCAGCTTAGCCGGGATTAGCTCCTACAATGAGCAGTTCTTC

v_call: TRBV19
clone_size: NA
d_call: NA
j_call: TRBJ1-1
cdr3_aa: CASSISRRAFF
cdr3_nt: TGTGCCAGTAGTATCTCCAGAAGAGCTTTCTTT

v_call: TRBV7-9
clone_size: NA
d_call: TRBD1
j_call: TRBJ2-5
cdr3_aa: CASSWGQGEGETQYF
cdr3_nt: TGTGCCAGCAGCTGGGGACAGGGGGAGGGAGAGACCCAGTACTTC

v_call: TRBV21-1
clone_size: NA
d_call: NA
j_call: TRBJ1-2
cdr3_aa: CASSKQGRFYTF
cdr3_nt: TGTGCCAGCAGCAAACAGGGTCGATTCTACACCTTC

v_call: TRBV24-1
clone_size: NA
d_call: NA
j_call: TRBJ1-5
cdr3_aa: CATSDSRGYSNQPQHF
cdr3_nt: TGTGCCACCAGTGATTCCAGAGGTTATAGCAATCAGCCCCAGCATTTT

v_call: TRBV7-2
clone_size: NA
d_call: NA
j_call: TRBJ1-1
cdr3_aa: CASSFGRGNVEAFF
cdr3_nt: TGTGCCAGCAGCTTCGGGAGGGGAAATGTCGAAGCTTTCTTT

v_call: TRBV5-1
clone_size: NA
d_call: NA
j_call: TRBJ2-2
cdr3_aa: CASSPGRDGELFF
cdr3_nt: TGCGCCAGCAGTCCCGGACGGGACGGGGAGCTGTTTTTT

v_call: TRBV19
clone_size: NA
d_call: NA
j_call: TRBJ1-2
cdr3_aa: CASSIERTATYGYTF
cdr3_nt: TGTGCCAGTAGTATAGAGCGGACAGCCACCTATGGCTACACCTTC

v_call: TRBV2
clone_size: NA
d_call: NA
j_call: TRBJ1-3
cdr3_aa: CASTRGSGNTIYF
cdr3_nt: TGTGCCAGCACTCGCGGGTCTGGAAACACCATATATTTT

v_call: TRBV19
clone_size: NA
d_call: TRBD1
j_call: TRBJ1-5
cdr3_aa: CASSILRDRVFNQPQHF
cdr3_nt: TGTGCCAGTAGTATCCTCCGGGACAGGGTGTTCAATCAGCCCCAGCATTTT

v_call: TRBV2
clone_size: NA
d_call: TRBD2
j_call: TRBJ2-2
cdr3_aa: CASSDLAGGGTGELFF
cdr3_nt: TGTGCCAGCAGTGACCTAGCGGGGGGCGGAACCGGGGAGCTGTTTTTT

v_call: TRBV10-3
clone_size: NA
d_call: NA
j_call: TRBJ1-5
cdr3_aa: CAISAGAGSSNQPQHF
cdr3_nt: TGTGCCATCAGTGCGGGAGCAGGTTCTAGCAATCAGCCCCAGCATTTT

v_call: TRBV3-1/TRBV3-2
clone_size: NA
d_call: TRBD2
j_call: TRBJ2-3
cdr3_aa: CASNKGLAGGQDTQYF
cdr3_nt: TGTGCCAGCAACAAGGGACTAGCGGGGGGGCAAGATACGCAGTATTTT

v_call: TRBV4-2
clone_size: NA
d_call: TRBD2
j_call: TRBJ2-5
cdr3_aa: CASSQELAAGGRQETQYF
cdr3_nt: TGTGCCAGCAGCCAAGAACTCGCAGCGGGGGGACGACAAGAGACCCAGTACTTC

v_call: TRBV20-1
clone_size: NA
d_call: NA
j_call: TRBJ1-2
cdr3_aa: CSARQGNGYTF
cdr3_nt: TGCAGTGCTAGACAGGGGAATGGCTACACCTTC